The rows below give T cell receptor beta chains drawn from one sample of a study of post-analysis software for immune sequencing data. TCRdb reanalysed the PCR reads using MiXCR and keeps one entry per CDR3 protein. Among about 540,000 distinct CDR3 sequences listed, 30% to 40% were seen once. Sequenced material: blood. All receptors come from a girl under 18 with multiple sclerosis. Each CDR3 is given with its conserved first and last residue. D genes are given only for firm matches. Size tells how often a clone was seen (once, few, many) or the class of an expanded clone, and some rows leave it out.

>TRBJ2-3|TRBV15|-|-
TGTGCCACCAGCAGAGAGACGCATAGCACAGATACGCAGTATTTT
CATSRETHSTDTQYF
>TRBJ2-7|TRBV9|few|-
TGTGCCAGCAGCGTAGGTGCAGGGAACGAGCAGTACTTC
CASSVGAGNEQYF
>TRBJ2-7|TRBV5-6|few|TRBD1
TGTGCCAGCAGCGACACGGGACAGGGAAGCTCCTACGAGCAGTACTTC
CASSDTGQGSSYEQYF
>TRBJ2-3|TRBV13|few|TRBD1
TGTGCCAGCAGCCCGAAGGGACAGGGATTACATACGCAGTATTTT
CASSPKGQGLHTQYF
>TRBJ1-4|TRBV12-3/TRBV12-4|-|-
TGTGCCAGCAGCCCCTCTGGGGTTGAAAAACTGTTTTTT
CASSPSGVEKLFF
>TRBJ2-3|TRBV5-1|few|TRBD2
TGCGCCAGCAGCTTGGCTAGCGGACCCACAGATACGCAGTATTTT
CASSLASGPTDTQYF
>TRBJ1-4|TRBV7-9|few|-
TGTGCCAGCAGCTCCCTCGGAGCAGGCCGAAATGAAAAACTGTTTTTT
CASSSLGAGRNEKLFF
>TRBJ2-5|TRBV6-6|-|-
TGTGCCAGCAGTTCCTCCGGAAGGTGGGAGACCCAGTACTTC
CASSSSGRWETQYF
>TRBJ1-2|TRBV15|-|TRBD1
TGTGCCACCAGCAGAGGGGGACAGGCTATCTATGGCTACACCTTC
CATSRGGQAIYGYTF
>TRBJ2-6|TRBV27|few|TRBD1
TGTGCCAGCAGTTTCGTCTCGTCAGGGGGCGCTGGGGCCAACGTCCTGACTTTC
CASSFVSSGGAGANVLTF
>TRBJ1-4|TRBV5-1|few|TRBD1
TGCGCCAGCAGCTTACAGGGGGCCGGTGAAAAACTGTTTTTT
CASSLQGAGEKLFF
>TRBJ2-1|TRBV7-2|-|-
TGTGCCAGCAGCTTCCGGGGGAGGAACAATGAGCAGTTCTTC
CASSFRGRNNEQFF
>TRBJ2-5|TRBV10-3|-|TRBD2
TGTGCCATCAGTGAGGGACTAGCGGGGGGCCAAGAGACCCAGTACTTC
CAISEGLAGGQETQYF
>TRBJ2-7|TRBV10-3|-|TRBD2
TGTGCCATCAGTGACGGGACTAGCGGTGGCTACGAGCAGTACTTC
CAISDGTSGGYEQYF
>TRBJ2-5|TRBV20-1|-|-
TGCAGTGCTAGAGATCCGGGCACGCAAGAGACCCAGTACTTC
CSARDPGTQETQYF
>TRBJ1-1|TRBV6-5|-|-
TGTGCCAGCAGTTACGGGTACGGTATGAACACTGAAGCTTTCTTT
CASSYGYGMNTEAFF
>TRBJ1-3|TRBV4-2|few|-
TGTGCCAGCAGCCAGGAGCGGGTGGGCCCAGGGAGACTCCAATCTGGAAACACCATATATTTT
CASSQERVGPGRLQSGNTIYF
>TRBJ1-2|TRBV7-2|-|-
TGTGCCAGCAGCCCCTACGGGGAGGGTTGGAATGGCTACACCTTC
CASSPYGEGWNGYTF
>TRBJ2-1|TRBV13|few|TRBD2
TGTGCCAGCAGCTTAGGGACTAGCGGGGGGGCCGCCTACAATGAGCAGTTCTTC
CASSLGTSGGAAYNEQFF
>TRBJ2-7|TRBV7-2|-|TRBD2
TGTGCCAGCAGCTTAGTCTCAGCGACTAGCGGGACACCCTACGAGCAGTACTTC
CASSLVSATSGTPYEQYF
>TRBJ1-1|TRBV5-1|-|-
TGCGCCAGCAGTTCGACAGCTAGAAGCACTGAAGCTTTCTTT
CASSSTARSTEAFF
>TRBJ2-7|TRBV4-1|few|-
TGCGCCAGCAGCCCCCTGGGTCCGGGCGAGCAGTACTTC
CASSPLGPGEQYF
>TRBJ2-7|TRBV20-1|-|-
TGCAGTGCCACCCCAGGGTCCTACGAGCAGTACTTC
CSATPGSYEQYF
>TRBJ1-2|TRBV28|-|TRBD1
TGTGCCAGCAGTTTGGCAACAGGGGTCGGCTACACCTTC
CASSLATGVGYTF
>TRBJ1-5|TRBV20-1|-|TRBD1
TGCAGTGCTCCAGGGGGGGGCGGCCAGCCCCAGCATTTT
CSAPGGGGQPQHF
>TRBJ2-1|TRBV14|few|-
TGTGCCAGCAGCCAAGTGCGAGGCCGTGGACCGTACAATGAGCAGTTCTTC
CASSQVRGRGPYNEQFF
>TRBJ1-5|TRBV12-3/TRBV12-4|-|TRBD1
TGTGCCAGCAGTTGGGACAGACAGCCCCAGCATTTT
CASSWDRQPQHF
>TRBJ1-1|TRBV7-9|-|TRBD1
TGTGCCAGCAGCGGGGGACAGGGTGGGAACACTGAAGCTTTCTTT
CASSGGQGGNTEAFF
>TRBJ2-1|TRBV5-1|few|TRBD2
TGCGCCAGCACTCCGTCCGGAGCGGGGGGGCAGAATGAGCAGTTCTTC
CASTPSGAGGQNEQFF